This T cell receptor (beta chain) originates from a study of vaccination and CD4 T cells after COVID-19. Oncomine TCR Beta short-read sequencing was applied to DNA from cultured CD4+ T cells. TCRdb processed the PCR reads anew with MiXCR; each CDR3 protein has one entry. The table lists fewer than 15,000 distinct CDR3 sequences, around 78% of them singletons. Points on this clonotype: No antigen is known for it.

The treatment is: approximately nine-day PBMC culture with coronavirus spike peptide pools or control peptides (ViraFEST assay). Cells were cultured for about ten days, and then CD4+ T cells were isolated by negative selection. Trimming removed 7 bases from V and 4 bases from J; junction bases left unmatched: 10. The CDR3 extends over 15 amino acids. Germline CDR1 and CDR2: MNHEY and SMNVEV (reference sequence). The chain uses TRBV27 and TRBJ2-7; 10 positions agree with TRBD1. This clonotype was sampled from a human donor who had recovered from COVID-19. Material for sequencing was CD4+ T cells from blood, cultured in vitro. The CDR3 sequence is CASNKDRGRVYEQYF. CDR3 in DNA: TGTGCCAGCAATAAAGACAGGGGGCGCGTTTACGAGCAGTACTTC.